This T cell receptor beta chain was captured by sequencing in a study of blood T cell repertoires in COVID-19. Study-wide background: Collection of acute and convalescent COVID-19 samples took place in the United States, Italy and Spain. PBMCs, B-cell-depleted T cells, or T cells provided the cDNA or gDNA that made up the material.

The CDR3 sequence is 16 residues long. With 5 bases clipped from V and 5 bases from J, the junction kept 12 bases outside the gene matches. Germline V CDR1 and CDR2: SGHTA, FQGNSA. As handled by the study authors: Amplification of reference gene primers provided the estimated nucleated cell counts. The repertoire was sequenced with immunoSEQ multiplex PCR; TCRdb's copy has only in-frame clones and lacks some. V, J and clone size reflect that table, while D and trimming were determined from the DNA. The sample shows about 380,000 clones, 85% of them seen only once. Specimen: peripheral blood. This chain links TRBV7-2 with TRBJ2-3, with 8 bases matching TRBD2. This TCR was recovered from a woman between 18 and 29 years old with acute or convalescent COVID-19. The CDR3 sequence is CASSLNPGLVQDTQYF. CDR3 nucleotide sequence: TGTGCCAGCAGCCTTAATCCGGGACTAGTGCAAGATACGCAGTATTTT.